The rows below give T cell receptor beta chains drawn from one sample of a study of T-cell reconstitution after alpha-beta-depleted transplantation in children. Each CDR3 protein gets one entry after TCRdb re-called the PCR reads with MiXCR. The sample has around 680,000 distinct CDR3 sequences, approximately 17% seen once. The material was PBMCs from the stem cell graft donor, obtained from the stem cell graft. The receptor source for this set is a human donor who donated a stem cell graft to a child with acute myeloid leukemia. Each CDR3 is given with its conserved first and last residue. D genes are given only for firm matches. Size tells how often a clone was seen (once, few, many) or the class of an expanded clone, and some rows leave it out.

d_call,clone_size,v_call,j_call,cdr3_nt,cdr3_aa
TRBD1,many,TRBV6-5,TRBJ1-1,TGTGCCAGCAGTTACGGTCCTCCGACAGGGATGAACACTGAAGCTTTCTTT,CASSYGPPTGMNTEAFF
.,few,TRBV7-3,TRBJ2-6,TGTGCCAGCAGTGTACGGGCCGGGGCCAACGTCCTGACTTTC,CASSVRAGANVLTF
.,.,TRBV18,TRBJ2-7,TGTGCCAGCTCACCCCCGACGGACCCCTACGAGCAGTACTTC,CASSPPTDPYEQYF
.,many,TRBV20-1,TRBJ2-7,TGCAGTGCTACGGACGGGTACGAGCAGTACTTC,CSATDGYEQYF
TRBD2,.,TRBV29-1,TRBJ2-5,TGCAGCGTTGCCCCCAGCGGGGGGGGAGAGACCCAGTACTTC,CSVAPSGGGETQYF
TRBD2,.,TRBV29-1,TRBJ2-5,TGCAGCGTTGAATTAGCGGGGATGCAAGAGACCCAGTACTTC,CSVELAGMQETQYF
.,many,TRBV20-1,TRBJ1-3,TGCAGTGCTAGTTTCGGCATGAGGGACACCATATATTTT,CSASFGMRDTIYF
TRBD1,many,TRBV29-1,TRBJ1-1,TGCAGCGCCTCGAGGGGACAGGGGGAAACTGAAGCTTTCTTT,CSASRGQGETEAFF
.,.,TRBV2,TRBJ1-2,TGTGCCAGCAGCAGACACGGACTCGCGGGGGATGGCTACACCTTC,CASSRHGLAGDGYTF
TRBD1,many,TRBV29-1,TRBJ1-1,TGCAGCGTTGGGGACAGGGTGAACACTGAAGCTTTCTTT,CSVGDRVNTEAFF
.,few,TRBV21-1,TRBJ2-3,TGTGCCAGCAGCAAAGATGTGATCGCGCACCTGCGGGATACGCAGTATTTT,CASSKDVIAHLRDTQYF
.,many,TRBV27,TRBJ2-1,TGTGCCAGCAACTTACAGGGAGGCAATGAGCAGTTCTTC,CASNLQGGNEQFF
.,once,TRBV5-5,TRBJ2-2,TGTGCCAGCAGCCAATTCACCGGGGAGCTGTTTTTT,CASSQFTGELFF
TRBD1,.,TRBV7-9,TRBJ2-3,TGTGCCAGCAGCGTGGACAGGGGGCGCCCCTCAGCAGATACGCAGTATTTT,CASSVDRGRPSADTQYF
.,many,TRBV20-1,TRBJ1-1,TGCAGTGCGGAGACAGCGGTCGCCACTGAAGCTTTCTTT,CSAETAVATEAFF
.,.,TRBV7-9,TRBJ2-1,TGTGCCAGCAGCCAGATAGCAGGGCGGAATGAGCAGTTCTTC,CASSQIAGRNEQFF
TRBD2,.,TRBV7-2,TRBJ2-3,TGTGCCAGCAGCTTAAGCGGGGCAACTGACACAGATACGCAGTATTTT,CASSLSGATDTDTQYF
.,many,TRBV12-3/TRBV12-4,TRBJ2-2,TGTGCCAGCCACGGAACCGGGGAGCTGTTTTTT,CASHGTGELFF
.,many,TRBV29-1,TRBJ1-4,TGCAGCGTTGAAACAATGGCAAATCAAAAACTGTTTTTT,CSVETMANQKLFF
.,.,TRBV3-1,TRBJ2-3,TGTGCCAGCAGCCAAGAAGGACTGACGACAGATACGCAGTATTTT,CASSQEGLTTDTQYF
.,many,TRBV5-1,TRBJ1-1,TGCGCCAGCAGCTTGTTGCCCCAAGGGGATCCTGAAGCTTTCTTT,CASSLLPQGDPEAFF
.,.,TRBV20-1,TRBJ1-2,TGCAGTGCTACTGGTGGGGAGAGCAAGTCGGGCTACACCTTC,CSATGGESKSGYTF
TRBD2,.,TRBV25-1,TRBJ2-1,TGTGCCAGCAGTGGGACTAGCGGCAACAATGAGCAGTTCTTC,CASSGTSGNNEQFF
TRBD1,.,TRBV9,TRBJ1-2,TGTGCCAGCAGCCGTGGGACAGGGGACTATGGCTACACCTTC,CASSRGTGDYGYTF
TRBD1,few,TRBV4-3,TRBJ1-2,TGCGCCAGCAGCGCCGACAGGGGATCGAACTATGGCTACACCTTC,CASSADRGSNYGYTF
.,.,TRBV5-1,TRBJ2-5,TGCGCCAGCAGCTATACAGGAGAGACCCAGTACTTC,CASSYTGETQYF
.,.,TRBV24-1,TRBJ2-1,TGTGCCACCAGTGATTCTGGGGCCAAGGAGGGTAGGTTCTTC,CATSDSGAKEGRFF
.,.,TRBV5-8,TRBJ2-5,TGTGCCAGCAGCCCCGGGCGTAAAGTGGCGGAGACCCAGTACTTC,CASSPGRKVAETQYF
.,.,TRBV7-2,TRBJ2-3,TGTGCCAGCAGCTTAGTGGGGGTGTCGGATACGCAGTATTTT,CASSLVGVSDTQYF
TRBD2,.,TRBV9,TRBJ2-1,TGTGCCAGCAGCCGCGGGACTAGCCCGTTTATAGGTGAGCAGTTCTTC,CASSRGTSPFIGEQFF
.,many,TRBV12-3/TRBV12-4,TRBJ2-2,TGTGCCACTTACAGAGGGGGGGCCTTCAACACCGGGGAGCTGTTTTTT,CATYRGGAFNTGELFF
TRBD1,many,TRBV29-1,TRBJ1-4,TGCAGCCCTAACTGGGACAGGGGTACAACTAATGAAAAACTGTTTTTT,CSPNWDRGTTNEKLFF
.,.,TRBV7-3,TRBJ2-2,TGTGCCAGCAGCCGGTCCCACCAGGGTAACACCGGGGAGCTGTTTTTT,CASSRSHQGNTGELFF
.,few,TRBV12-3/TRBV12-4,TRBJ1-5,TGTGCCAGCAGTTTAGGAGGTAGAGTGACGCCCCAGCATTTT,CASSLGGRVTPQHF
.,.,TRBV21-1,TRBJ2-7,TGTGCCAGCGCTACACCCGGGACAGGGAACGAGCAGTACTTC,CASATPGTGNEQYF
TRBD1,many,TRBV12-3/TRBV12-4,TRBJ1-3,TGTGCCAGCAGCCGGACAGGGGGCTTGGACACCATATATTTT,CASSRTGGLDTIYF
TRBD2,many,TRBV7-2,TRBJ2-7,TGTGCCAGCAGTCCTAGCGGGGGGCCATACGAGCAGTACTTC,CASSPSGGPYEQYF
.,many,TRBV6-5,TRBJ2-7,TGTGCCAGCAGTTACTCTACTAGCTACGAGCAGTACTTC,CASSYSTSYEQYF
.,.,TRBV5-1,TRBJ2-7,TGCGCCAGCAGCCTTGCTATCAACTACGAGCAGTACTTC,CASSLAINYEQYF
TRBD1,many,TRBV20-1,TRBJ1-5,TGCAGTGCTCGACAGGGGAACAGCAATCAGCCCCAGCATTTT,CSARQGNSNQPQHF
.,.,TRBV5-1,TRBJ2-2,TGCGCCAGCGGGTACACCGGGGAGCTGTTTTTT,CASGYTGELFF
.,.,TRBV18,TRBJ2-5,TGTGCCAGCTCACCTGCGAAGAGCCAAGAGACCCAGTACTTC,CASSPAKSQETQYF
.,.,TRBV7-9,TRBJ1-2,TGTGCCAGTCAAGGGAAACCTAACTATGGCTACACCTTC,CASQGKPNYGYTF
TRBD2,.,TRBV4-1,TRBJ2-1,TGCGCCAGCAGCCCGGGACTAGCGGGGTTCTATGAGCAGTTCTTC,CASSPGLAGFYEQFF
TRBD2,few,TRBV15,TRBJ2-3,TGTGCCACCAGCAGAGATACCCAGCGGGGGGCCAGGAGGCCTACGCAGTATTTT,CATSRDTQRGARRPTQYF
TRBD2,few,TRBV6-1,TRBJ2-5,TGTGCCAGCAGGGCCACTCTACTAGCGGGAGGGGGGGAGACCCAGTACTTC,CASRATLLAGGGETQYF
TRBD2,few,TRBV3-1,TRBJ2-1,TGTGCCAGCAGCCGCGCCGGGGGTGACGGGGGGATCTACAATGAGCAGTTCTTC,CASSRAGGDGGIYNEQFF
.,many,TRBV4-3,TRBJ1-1,TGTGCCAGCAGCCAGGGAGGGAACACTGAAGCTTTCTTT,CASSQGGNTEAFF
TRBD1,many,TRBV7-2,TRBJ1-2,TGTGCCAGCAGGCCCTCCCGACAGGGGGCTAACTATGGCTACACCTTC,CASRPSRQGANYGYTF
.,.,TRBV7-2,TRBJ1-5,TGTGCCAGCAGCCTCACCCCAGGGCAGGGCAATCAGCCCCAGCATTTT,CASSLTPGQGNQPQHF
.,many,TRBV20-1,TRBJ1-5,TGCAGTGCTAGAGATGCAGTTTCCCATCAGCCCCAGCATTTT,CSARDAVSHQPQHF
.,.,TRBV29-1,TRBJ1-2,TGCAGCGTTTCCGACGGATTTTATGGCTACACCTTC,CSVSDGFYGYTF
TRBD2,.,TRBV28,TRBJ2-5,TGTGCCAGCAGTCGCAACACACTAGCGGGGGTGCACCAAGAGACCCAGTACTTC,CASSRNTLAGVHQETQYF
.,few,TRBV7-2,TRBJ2-7,TGTGCCAGCAGCTTAGGGACGTCGGATCCCTACGAGCAGTACTTC,CASSLGTSDPYEQYF